A selection of T cell receptor beta chains follows, all from one sample in a study of blood T cell repertoires in COVID-19. TCRdb keeps only in-frame clones here, not all; method: immunoSEQ multiplex PCR. The sample has 55,000 to 70,000 clones, 70% to 90% seen once. The sequencing sample was made of peripheral blood. The receptors were gathered from a woman between 65 and 79 years old with active COVID-19. Each CDR3 is given with its conserved first and last residue. The order of the fields is D gene, clone size, V gene, J gene, CDR3 DNA, CDR3 protein. The D gene is left open where the match is weak. Clone size is stated in some rows and not others, as once, few, many or a class when expanded.

NA	NA	TRBV28	TRBJ2-2	TGTGCCAGCAGTTTTTGGGAAGGGGAATTGGACACCGGGGAGCTGTTTTTT	CASSFWEGELDTGELFF
TRBD1	NA	TRBV9	TRBJ1-1	TGTGCCAGCAGCCCGTGGACAGGGGAAGCTTTCTTT	CASSPWTGEAFF
TRBD1	NA	TRBV6-1	TRBJ2-2	TGTGCCAGCAGTGTGAACCCAGGGGGCACGAGTCTGGACGGGGAGCTGTTTTTT	CASSVNPGGTSLDGELFF
NA	NA	TRBV10-2	TRBJ1-1	TGCGCCAGCAGGTCCGGCACAGCCGCCACTGAAGCTTTCTTT	CASRSGTAATEAFF
NA	NA	TRBV6-6	TRBJ2-7	TGTGCCAGCAGTTACTTTGAGGGGAGGTACGAGCAGTACTTC	CASSYFEGRYEQYF
NA	once	TRBV6-5	TRBJ1-1	TGTGCCAGCACCCGAAGGGAGAGAAGCACTGAAGCTTTCTTT	CASTRRERSTEAFF
TRBD2	once	TRBV9	TRBJ2-3	TGTGCCAGCAGCGTAGTTCTAGCGGGGTTCGGCACAGATACGCAGTATTTT	CASSVVLAGFGTDTQYF
TRBD2	NA	TRBV19	TRBJ2-5	TGTGCCAGTAGTCCCGGGACTAGCGGTACGGCCCAGTACTTC	CASSPGTSGTAQYF
NA	NA	TRBV11-2	TRBJ2-1	TGTGCCAGCAGCCCAAACAATGAGCAGTTCTTC	CASSPNNEQFF
NA	NA	TRBV6-2/TRBV6-3	TRBJ2-1	TGTGCCAGCAGCAGGACCCTTAGCGATTACAATGAGCAGTTCTTC	CASSRTLSDYNEQFF
NA	few	TRBV3-1/TRBV3-2	TRBJ2-7	TGTGCCAGCAGCCAAGTGCGGGGAGCCTACGAGCAGTACTTC	CASSQVRGAYEQYF
NA	NA	TRBV27	TRBJ1-6	TGTGCCAGCAGTTTATACCGGGGTCGAGATTCACCCCTCCACTTT	CASSLYRGRDSPLHF